This paragraph reports one T cell receptor (beta chain). This clone has more than one count but fewer than ten. It has no known antigen specificity. The record has no base qualities; no much larger clone is one base away. This sample is part of a study of beta chain features in type 1 diabetes (dated by TCRdb to 2017 to 2018). Background on the whole study: Mean age, gender distribution, total cell number and subset yield were not different between patients and healthy donors. A total of under 140,000,000 sorted cells were examined across all samples, and the number of cells per subset was strongly correlated with RNA yield. The study compared the TCRB repertoires of sorted circulating CD4+ T cell subsets in recently diagnosed type 1 diabetes patients with those in matched healthy donors. Whereas all 30 or so donors provided naive and central memory subsets, regulatory and stem cell-like memory subsets were isolated from just 8 patients and about 8 healthy donors. What the research found in general, with its limitations: At VDJ recombination sites, type 1 diabetes patients had fewer insertions and more deleted nucleotides, which implies abnormalities in thymic rearrangement. Sequencing cDNA rather than genomic DNA could over-represent highly expressing activated cells, although activation and CD3 levels did not differ between groups. The naive, central memory and regulatory TCRB repertoires appeared to resemble one another more closely among patients than among healthy donors. Type 1 diabetes patients showed a moderate but significant shortening of TCRB CDR3 length in all four CD4+ subsets. Shorter templates might have been favored by PCR, but patient and control samples were amplified and corrected together, so both groups would have been affected equally by any skew. Only small numbers of individuals were included in the HLA sub-analyses, which left unresolved whether HLA type had any influence on TCRB rearrangement.

Each donor gave one peripheral blood draw, averaging roughly 100 mL, which was collected into heparinised tubes. A BD FACSAria II was used to sort naive, central memory, regulatory and stem cell-like memory CD4+ T cells with a panel that included CD45RO, CCR7, CD25, CD127, CD95 and CD27. All sorted populations exceeded 95% purity. PBMCs were separated immediately by Lymphoprep density gradient centrifugation and were stained directly, without being cultured. To minimize batch effects, samples were stained and sorted in pairs, one healthy donor with one patient per experiment. The CDR3 covers 14 residues, taking in both the cysteine and the phenylalanine. Left in the record is the CDR3 DNA by itself, 42 bases read in frame from the first base. Trimming removed 3 bases from V and 1 base from J, leaving 8 bases between the germline ends. From a lookup of the germline V gene, CDR1 and CDR2 are SGHTA and FQGNSA.

All of the isolated RNA was reverse transcribed with the High Capacity cDNA Reverse Transcription Kit, so expressed TCRB transcripts were sequenced. Deep immunoSEQ sequencing was performed on naive, central memory and regulatory T cell samples, with an average of around 3.5 million total reads per sample. After sorted cells were lysed in RLT buffer, RNA was extracted with DNase-treated RNeasy Micro or Mini kits, with the choice depending on cell number. Each cell subset was processed separately to prevent cross-contamination, with patient and healthy donor samples processed together. Using the immunoSEQ multiplex PCR, TCRB sequences were amplified from cDNA into 87-bp fragments spanning the CDR3 region. Amplicons were sequenced on the Illumina HiSeq platform. The paper's processing steps were these. PCR bias was computationally corrected using synthetic template baselines, reads within Hamming distance 2 were collapsed, and singletons that could not be merged were discarded. Reads were aligned against IMGT so that V, D and J genes, CDR3 length and insertions or deletions at six rearrangement sites could be assigned. Within each subset, clonotype counts were normalized to sorted cell number, after which true diversity and Gini coefficients were computed with the tcR R package. Repertoire sharing was quantified using the overlap coefficient calculated on TCRB nucleotide sequences. As a proxy for the pre-selection repertoire, out-of-frame TCRB sequences from naive cells were analyzed. The clones in this table, taken by TCRdb from immuneACCESS, are in-frame only. Not every clone is retained; where verified, under half of the shortfall comes from an unresolved V gene, and the cause of the rest is unknown. The DNA gave D and trimming, while V, J and clone size come from that table. The table for this sample lists under 450,000 clones; 14% of them were counted only once. Of the sample, roughly 0.035% falls within the top ten clones.

The sequence came from a man aged 25-45 years in good health. The source material was naive CD4+ T cells from blood. The cell subset or site label here, explained by the study, means: true naive CD4+ T cells. Rearrangement joined TRBV7-2 to TRBJ2-3, with the identity of the D gene unclear. The CDR3 protein is CASSFRLGTDTQYF. The DNA sequence is as follows: TGTGCCAGCAGCTTCAGACTCGGCACAGATACGCAGTATTTT. Joined to the reference TRBV7-2 and TRBJ2-3 proteins, this CDR3 gives the full variable domain: GAGVSQSPSNKVTEKGKDVELRCDPISGHTALYWYRQSLGQGLEFLIYFQGNSAPDKSGLPSDRFSAERTGGSVSTLTIQRTQQEDSAVYLCASSFRLGTDTQYFGPGTRLTVL.